What follows are 23 T cell receptor beta chains derived from one specimen sequenced in a study of human T cells and chemical hapten exposure. TCRdb called the RACE reads again in MiXCR, with one record for every CDR3 protein. The table shows 300,000 to 450,000 distinct CDR3 sequences, with 4.8% occurring only once. Time point in this sample: patch test 1, 2 weeks after DPC sensitization. Treatment in this sample: therapeutic diphenylcyclopropenone sensitization with weekly scalp DPC. The specimen was whole blood, collected in connection with sensitization to the hapten diphenylcyclopropenone (DPC). These receptor sequences come from a woman between 50 and 59 years old with alopecia areata. Some clones in this sample may be carry-over from other donors' samples.

The gene calls are TRBV4-2 and TRBJ1-4; D not resolved. Germline CDR1 is LGHNA and CDR2 is YNFKEQ. The CDR3 totals 14 residues. Trimming took off 5 bases at V and 7 bases at J, with 14 bases between the two ends. The CDR3: CASSASGASEKLFF. CDR3 DNA: TGTGCCAGCAGCGCAAGCGGAGCGAGTGAAAAACTGTTTTTT.

This clonotype came up many times. The chain joins TRBV2 to TRBJ2-3; TRBD2 matches at 11 bases. Germline trimming cut 6 bases from V and 1 base from J; bases unmatched to any gene: 3. Germline CDR1 reads SNHLY; CDR2 reads FYNNEI. This CDR3 is 15 amino acids long. The CDR3 spells CASRELAGGTDTQYF. For the CDR3, the DNA is TGTGCCAGCAGGGAACTAGCGGGAGGCACAGATACGCAGTATTTT.

This clonotype was recorded many times. V is TRBV12-3 or TRBV12-4 and J is TRBJ2-1, with 8 bases identical to TRBD2. The V gene end was trimmed by 6 bases and the J gene end by 4 bases; junction bases not matched to a gene: 11. The CDR3 contains 16 residues. CDR3 in amino acids: CASRPSLAVQYNEQFF. CDR3 in DNA: TGTGCCAGCAGACCTTCACTAGCGGTCCAATACAATGAGCAGTTCTTC.

This clonotype was counted only a few times. The chain carries TRBV9 and TRBJ2-1; D is perhaps TRBD1 or TRBD2 (5 bases each). Germline CDR1 SGDLS, CDR2 YYNGEE. Deletions cut 2 bases from V and 0 bases from J, with 12 bases between. There are 16 residues in the CDR3. The CDR3 here is CASSVWAGSSYNEQFF. CDR3 coding DNA: TGTGCCAGCAGCGTTTGGGCAGGGAGCTCCTACAATGAGCAGTTCTTC.

Many counts were recorded for this clonotype. This rearrangement joins TRBV20-1 to TRBJ2-1, with a weak D call TRBD1 (7 bases). V shed 5 bases and J shed 7 bases, with 21 bases lying between them. There are 15 residues in the CDR3. CDR1 and CDR2 from the germline V gene are DFQATT and SNEGSKA (reference sequence). CDR3 coding DNA: TGCAGTGCTGACCAAGCAGGGGGGAATGGGAATGAGCAGTTCTTC. Residues: CSADQAGGNGNEQFF.

This clonotype has only a few counts. V usage is TRBV10-3 and J usage is TRBJ1-2; the match to TRBD1 covers 8 bases. V was pared by 4 bases and J by 4 bases, with 5 bases of the junction left unmatched. The CDR3 sequence is 14 residues long. Germline V gene lookup returns CDR1 ENHRY and CDR2 SYGVKD. CDR3 DNA sequence: TGTGCCATCAGTGGTACAGGGGGAGGCTATGGCTACACCTTC. This sequence encodes CAISGTGGGYGYTF.

This clonotype was seen many times. The rearrangement links TRBV9 to TRBJ2-2; unclear D gene. V was clipped by 0 bases and J by 1 base, with 1 base between them. There are 13 residues in the CDR3. The germline V gene has CDR1 SGDLS and CDR2 YYNGEE. The CDR3: CASSVENTGELFF. CDR3 coding DNA: TGTGCCAGCAGCGTAGAGAACACCGGGGAGCTGTTTTTT.

This clonotype was picked up many times. The rearrangement uses TRBV3-1 and TRBJ1-2; possible D gene TRBD1, 6 bases. Trimming removed 0 bases at V and 7 bases at J, with 9 bases between. The germline CDR1 and CDR2 sequences are LGHDT and YNNKEL (reference sequence). This CDR3 has 13 residues. DNA of the CDR3: TGTGCCAGCAGCCAAGATCCGGGGGCTGGCTACACCTTC. Protein: CASSQDPGAGYTF.

A few counts support this clonotype. The V call is TRBV6-1, the J call TRBJ1-6, with TRBD1 matching over 8 bases. The germline CDR1 and CDR2 sequences are MNHNS and SASEGT. CDR3 size: 17 residues. V lost 0 bases, J lost 5 bases, and 6 bases stayed unmatched. The CDR3, as DNA: TGTGCCAGCAGTGAAGCGTTAAACAGGGGGAATAATTCACCCCTCCACTTT. It encodes CASSEALNRGNNSPLHF.

The chain links TRBV19 to TRBJ1-5; D gene uncertain. Per the germline V gene, CDR1 is LNHDA and CDR2 is SQIVND (reference sequence). The CDR3 sequence is 13 residues long. V was cut by 2 bases and J by 6 bases, with 8 bases left in between. The CDR3 loop is CASSIQEGQPQHF. The CDR3 DNA follows: TGTGCCAGTAGTATACAGGAAGGTCAGCCCCAGCATTTT.

This clonotype was detected many times. CDR3 sequence (DNA): TGTGCCAGCAGCCCCAGCGGGGGGTACGCAGATACGCAGTATTTT. It is translated as CASSPSGGYADTQYF. The chain employs TRBV7-2 and TRBJ2-3; 9 positions agree with TRBD2. J was trimmed by 4 bases and V by 5 bases; bases with no gene match: 7. Germline values: CDR1 SGHTA, CDR2 FQGNSA. The CDR3 sequence is 15 residues long.

This clonotype has only a few counts. The chain carries TRBV2 and TRBJ1-1; D is undetermined. Germline V gene lookup returns CDR1 SNHLY and CDR2 FYNNEI. V was clipped by 8 bases and J by 0 bases, with 10 bases between them. This CDR3 has 13 amino acids. This CDR3 is CASDPEMNTEAFF. DNA for the CDR3: TGTGCCAGCGACCCAGAAATGAACACTGAAGCTTTCTTT.

The sample holds many counts of this clonotype. V gene TRBV11-2 combines with J gene TRBJ2-3; D is perhaps TRBD1 (5 bases). Trimming removed 2 bases at V and 6 bases at J, with 15 bases between. The CDR3 has 15 residues. Germline V lookup: CDR1 SGHAT, CDR2 FQNNGV. The CDR3: CASSLFPGPGDTQYF. CDR3 nucleotides: TGTGCCAGCAGCTTATTCCCAGGGCCCGGTGATACGCAGTATTTT.

This clonotype was picked up many times. This chain links TRBV21-1 with TRBJ2-5; TRBD1 was called by the table and not checked on the DNA. TRBV21-1 is a known pseudogene. The length of the CDR3 is 15 residues. As DNA, the CDR3 is TGTGCCAGCATTTCAGTGGGGATAGGGCTAGAGACCCAGTACTTC. Amino acid sequence: CASISVGIGLETQYF.

The sample holds many counts of this clonotype. The chain joins TRBV3-1 to TRBJ1-3; 7 nucleotides agree with TRBD1. Germline CDR1 and CDR2: LGHDT and YNNKEL (reference sequence). There are 14 residues in the CDR3. J gave up 5 bases and V 5 bases, and 6 bases lay outside the gene matches. CDR3 region: CASSSGTVRNTIYF. In DNA form, the CDR3 reads TGTGCCAGCAGCTCGGGGACAGTAAGAAACACCATATATTTT.

This rearrangement joins TRBV2 to TRBJ2-2, with 7 bases fitting TRBD2. The CDR3 spans 15 residues. Trimming at V came to 8 bases and at J to 5 bases, leaving 11 bases not matched to a gene. Germline assignment: CDR1 SNHLY and CDR2 FYNNEI. The CDR3 nucleotides read TGTGCCAGCGTTGAGCTAGCGGTAGTTACCGGGGAGCTGTTTTTT. This encodes CASVELAVVTGELFF. The complete variable domain, with remaining parts taken from reference TRBV2 and TRBJ2-2, reads EPEVTQTPSHQVTQMGQEVILRCVPISNHLYFYWYRQILGQKVEFLVSFYNNEISEKSEIFDDQFSVERPDGSNFTLKIRSTKLEDSAMYFCASVELAVVTGELFFGEGSRLTVL.

This clonotype was detected many times. The CDR3 spells CATTGSGVPGANVLTF. The CDR3 DNA reads TGTGCCACCACGGGGAGCGGGGTACCCGGGGCCAACGTCCTGACTTTC. This sequence joins TRBV2 and TRBJ2-6, with TRBD2 identical over 7 bases. The CDR3 is made up of 16 amino acids. Losses at the gene ends were 10 bases for V and 4 bases for J; bases not matched to a gene: 13. Germline CDR1 reads SNHLY; CDR2 reads FYNNEI.

This clonotype was detected many times. The chain employs TRBV12-3 or TRBV12-4 and TRBJ1-1; TRBD1 matches at 7 bases. The CDR3 sequence is 14 residues long. The V gene end was trimmed by 7 bases and the J gene end by 1 base; junction bases not matched to a gene: 6. CDR3 sequence (DNA): TGTGCCAGCATTCGGACAGGTCGGAACACTGAAGCTTTCTTT. Translating gives CASIRTGRNTEAFF.

There are many counts of this clonotype. The chain links TRBV7-6 to TRBJ1-1; D remains ambiguous. Trimming removed 4 bases from V and 4 bases from J, with 13 bases in between. Germline assignment: CDR1 SGHVS and CDR2 FNYEAQ. The CDR3 has 14 residues. CDR3 amino acids: CASSSSPKGTEAFF. The CDR3 DNA reads TGTGCCAGCAGCTCCTCCCCAAAAGGCACTGAAGCTTTCTTT. The whole variable domain, filled in from reference TRBV7-6 and TRBJ1-1, reads GAGVSQSPRYKVTKRGQDVALRCDPISGHVSLYWYRQALGQGPEFLTYFNYEAQQDKSGLPNDRFSAERPEGSISTLTIQRTEQRDSAMYRCASSSSPKGTEAFFGQGTRLTVV.

This clonotype was picked up many times. V usage is TRBV4-3 and J usage is TRBJ2-1; TRBD1 aligns across 10 bases. The V segment lost 0 bases and the J segment 10 bases; nucleotides outside the gene matches: 6. Germline V lookup: CDR1 LGHNA, CDR2 YSLEER. CDR3 size: 15 residues. CDR3 amino acids: CASSQEGTGVREQFF. The DNA of the CDR3 is TGCGCCAGCAGCCAAGAGGGGACAGGGGTGCGGGAGCAGTTCTTC.

This clonotype was detected only a few times. The J gene is TRBJ2-2, the V gene TRBV27, with 8 bases aligning to TRBD2. CDR3 size: 18 residues. Germline loops: CDR1 MNHEY, CDR2 SMNVEV (reference sequence). V lost 5 bases to trimming and J lost 5 bases; unmatched junction nucleotides: 16. In nucleotides, the CDR3 is TGTGCCAGCAGTCCACTCCCGGTATCGACTAGCGAGACCGGGGAGCTGTTTTTT. Its translation: CASSPLPVSTSETGELFF.

The chain is built from TRBV4-1 and TRBJ1-2, with 7 nucleotides matching TRBD1. Germline V gives CDR1 MGHRA, CDR2 YSYEKL. J was trimmed by 3 bases and V by 1 base; bases with no gene match: 2. The CDR3 has 14 residues. CDR3 DNA: TGCGCCAGCAGCCAAGGACAGGGATACTATGGCTACACCTTC. Protein product: CASSQGQGYYGYTF.

This clonotype was detected a few times. The rearrangement uses TRBV9 and TRBJ2-1; 7 positions agree with TRBD2. CDR1 SGDLS and CDR2 YYNGEE come from the germline V gene. Trimming cost V 0 bases and J 4 bases; bases outside gene matches: 10. CDR3 length: 17 residues. In DNA, the CDR3 is TGTGCCAGCAGCGTAGGGCTCAGCGGGGACTTTTACAATGAGCAGTTCTTC. Protein sequence: CASSVGLSGDFYNEQFF. The full variable domain, rest sourced from reference TRBV9 and TRBJ2-1, is DSGVTQTPKHLITATGQRVTLRCSPRSGDLSVYWYQQSLDQGLQFLIQYYNGEERAKGNILERFSAQQFPDLHSELNLSSLELGDSALYFCASSVGLSGDFYNEQFFGPGTRLTVL.